The rows below give T cell receptor beta chains drawn from one sample of a study of blood T cell repertoires in COVID-19. Only in-frame clones appear in the TCRdb table, and some are missing; sequencing was by immunoSEQ multiplex PCR. Of 50,000 or so clones in the sample, 91% were seen once. The material sequenced was peripheral blood. These receptors were taken from a man in his 70s with active COVID-19. Each CDR3 is given with its conserved first and last residue. Fields, in order: clone size, D gene, V gene, J gene, CDR3 protein, CDR3 DNA. The D gene is left open where the match is weak. Clone size is given for some rows only: seen once, a few or many times, or a class if the clone is expanded.

clone_size: -; d_call: TRBD2; v_call: TRBV5-5; j_call: TRBJ2-6; cdr3_aa: CASSLAKERGSSGANVLTF; cdr3_nt: TGTGCCAGCAGCTTGGCGAAGGAGCGGGGGAGCTCTGGGGCCAACGTCCTGACTTTC
clone_size: once; d_call: TRBD2; v_call: TRBV4-3; j_call: TRBJ2-2; cdr3_aa: CASSHRTSGGTGELFF; cdr3_nt: TGCGCCAGCAGCCACAGGACTAGCGGGGGGACCGGGGAGCTGTTTTTT
clone_size: -; d_call: -; v_call: TRBV15; j_call: TRBJ2-1; cdr3_aa: CATSQSKWTKNEQFF; cdr3_nt: TGTGCCACCAGTCAATCTAAATGGACTAAAAATGAGCAGTTCTTC
clone_size: -; d_call: -; v_call: TRBV2; j_call: TRBJ2-7; cdr3_aa: CASSEYRSSYEQYF; cdr3_nt: TGTGCCAGCAGTGAATATAGGAGCTCCTACGAGCAGTACTTC
clone_size: -; d_call: TRBD1; v_call: TRBV28; j_call: TRBJ2-7; cdr3_aa: CASSEYRGKENEQYF; cdr3_nt: TGTGCCAGCAGTGAATACAGGGGGAAAGAGAACGAGCAGTACTTC
clone_size: -; d_call: TRBD1; v_call: TRBV5-1; j_call: TRBJ2-2; cdr3_aa: CASSSGQGGTGELFF; cdr3_nt: TGCGCCAGCAGCTCCGGACAGGGGGGCACCGGGGAGCTGTTTTTT
clone_size: -; d_call: TRBD1; v_call: TRBV18; j_call: TRBJ2-2; cdr3_aa: CASSLRQGATGELFF; cdr3_nt: TGTGCCAGCTCACTCCGACAGGGGGCCACCGGGGAGCTGTTTTTT
clone_size: few; d_call: TRBD1; v_call: TRBV5-6; j_call: TRBJ1-6; cdr3_aa: CASISIPDRTGRNSPLHF; cdr3_nt: TGTGCCAGCATCTCAATACCCGACCGGACAGGAAGGAATTCACCCCTCCACTTT
clone_size: -; d_call: TRBD1; v_call: TRBV9; j_call: TRBJ2-3; cdr3_aa: CASSVGMDRSDTQYF; cdr3_nt: TGTGCCAGCAGCGTAGGGATGGACAGGTCAGATACGCAGTATTTT
clone_size: -; d_call: TRBD1; v_call: TRBV4-2; j_call: TRBJ2-3; cdr3_aa: CASKNDRVVADTQYF; cdr3_nt: TGTGCCAGCAAAAACGACAGGGTGGTAGCAGATACGCAGTATTTT
clone_size: once; d_call: -; v_call: TRBV7-2; j_call: TRBJ1-2; cdr3_aa: CASSSIIDYGYTF; cdr3_nt: TGTGCCAGCAGCTCTATCATAGACTATGGCTACACCTTC
clone_size: -; d_call: TRBD1; v_call: TRBV2; j_call: TRBJ2-2; cdr3_aa: CASTWDSNTGELFF; cdr3_nt: TGTGCCAGCACATGGGACAGTAACACCGGGGAGCTGTTTTTT
clone_size: -; d_call: -; v_call: TRBV6-5; j_call: TRBJ1-6; cdr3_aa: CASRGALIVGSLHF; cdr3_nt: TGTGCCAGCAGGGGGGCGCTCATCGTCGGTTCCCTCCACTTT
clone_size: few; d_call: -; v_call: TRBV18; j_call: TRBJ1-2; cdr3_aa: CASSPDRAESYTF; cdr3_nt: TGTGCCAGCTCACCCGACAGAGCTGAGAGCTACACCTTC
clone_size: -; d_call: -; v_call: TRBV7-2; j_call: TRBJ2-1; cdr3_aa: CASSRSGGRGHNEQFF; cdr3_nt: TGTGCCAGCAGCCGCTCGGGTGGCAGGGGACACAATGAGCAGTTCTTC
clone_size: once; d_call: -; v_call: TRBV3-1/TRBV3-2; j_call: TRBJ2-3; cdr3_aa: CASSPAPRGDTQYF; cdr3_nt: TGTGCCAGCAGCCCTGCCCCTAGGGGAGATACGCAGTATTTT
clone_size: -; d_call: TRBD1; v_call: TRBV9; j_call: TRBJ2-1; cdr3_aa: CASSLGQGASYEQFF; cdr3_nt: TGTGCCAGCAGCTTAGGACAGGGGGCTAGTTATGAGCAGTTCTTC
clone_size: -; d_call: TRBD1; v_call: TRBV19; j_call: TRBJ1-5; cdr3_aa: CASSIDPTGESNQPQHF; cdr3_nt: TGTGCCAGTAGTATAGATCCAACAGGGGAGTCCAATCAGCCCCAGCATTTT
clone_size: -; d_call: -; v_call: TRBV15; j_call: TRBJ2-5; cdr3_aa: CATSRDPQETQYF; cdr3_nt: TGTGCCACCAGCAGAGATCCCCAGGAGACCCAGTACTTC
clone_size: -; d_call: TRBD2; v_call: TRBV4-2; j_call: TRBJ2-5; cdr3_aa: CASSQGTSGIGGVETQYF; cdr3_nt: TGTGCCAGCAGCCAAGGAACTAGCGGGATAGGGGGTGTAGAGACCCAGTACTTC
clone_size: -; d_call: -; v_call: TRBV15; j_call: TRBJ1-5; cdr3_aa: CATSRDGHQPQHF; cdr3_nt: TGTGCCACCAGCAGAGATGGGCATCAGCCCCAGCATTTT
clone_size: -; d_call: -; v_call: TRBV10-2; j_call: TRBJ2-7; cdr3_aa: CASSESSGAGYEQYF; cdr3_nt: TGCGCCAGCAGTGAGTCGTCCGGGGCGGGGTACGAGCAGTACTTC
clone_size: -; d_call: TRBD1; v_call: TRBV10-3; j_call: TRBJ2-2; cdr3_aa: CAITPGQTNTGELFF; cdr3_nt: TGTGCCATCACCCCGGGACAGACGAACACCGGGGAGCTGTTTTTT
clone_size: -; d_call: TRBD1; v_call: TRBV27; j_call: TRBJ2-1; cdr3_aa: CASSPSGQVYNEQFF; cdr3_nt: TGTGCCAGCAGTCCATCGGGACAGGTCTACAATGAGCAGTTCTTC
clone_size: -; d_call: TRBD1; v_call: TRBV5-6; j_call: TRBJ2-7; cdr3_aa: CASSFGTDYEQYF; cdr3_nt: TGTGCCAGCAGCTTTGGGACAGACTACGAGCAGTACTTC
clone_size: -; d_call: -; v_call: TRBV15; j_call: TRBJ1-4; cdr3_aa: CATSRVTGNEKLFF; cdr3_nt: TGTGCCACCAGCAGGGTAACAGGGAATGAAAAACTGTTTTTT
clone_size: -; d_call: TRBD1; v_call: TRBV18; j_call: TRBJ1-2; cdr3_aa: CASSPDRGNYGYTF; cdr3_nt: TGTGCCAGCTCACCCGACAGGGGGAACTATGGCTACACCTTC
clone_size: once; d_call: -; v_call: TRBV7-9; j_call: TRBJ1-2; cdr3_aa: CASSLGRGGDYGYTF; cdr3_nt: TGTGCCAGCAGCTTAGGGCGAGGAGGGGACTATGGCTACACCTTC
clone_size: -; d_call: -; v_call: TRBV30; j_call: TRBJ2-1; cdr3_aa: CAWSDLSPNNEQFF; cdr3_nt: TGTGCCTGGAGTGACTTGTCACCGAACAATGAGCAGTTCTTC
clone_size: -; d_call: -; v_call: TRBV5-1; j_call: TRBJ2-7; cdr3_aa: CASSAGGLEQYF; cdr3_nt: TGCGCCAGCAGCGCAGGGGGGCTCGAGCAGTACTTC
clone_size: once; d_call: TRBD1; v_call: TRBV18; j_call: TRBJ1-1; cdr3_aa: CASSPQDRVGEAFF; cdr3_nt: TGTGCCAGCTCACCACAGGACAGGGTAGGGGAAGCTTTCTTT
clone_size: once; d_call: -; v_call: TRBV11-2; j_call: TRBJ2-3; cdr3_aa: CASSLEGGTQYF; cdr3_nt: TGTGCCAGCAGCTTAGAGGGGGGTACGCAGTATTTT